This TCR beta chain was observed in a study of blood T cell repertoires in COVID-19. This clone has just one count. Germline lookup yields CDR1 MNHNS and CDR2 SASEGT. V lost 6 bases to trimming and J lost 0 bases, with 14 bases between them. CDR3 length equals 15 residues. Authors' processing steps: Using reference gene primer amplification, nucleated cell counts were estimated. Produced via immunoSEQ multiplex PCR; TCRdb's table is partial and in-frame only. V, J and clone size are taken as reported in that table, and D and trimming were inferred from the DNA itself. In the table there are 250,000 to 350,000 clones, around 90% of which are singletons.

Sample: PBMCs or T cells enriched from blood (not recorded which). The rearrangement joins TRBV6-1 to TRBJ1-1; TRBD1 might be the D (5 bases). This receptor was taken from a man in his sixties who had recovered from COVID-19. The CDR3 DNA reads TGTGCCAGCAGCGGCCCACCAGGGTTGAACACTGAAGCTTTCTTT. Residues: CASSGPPGLNTEAFF.